This T cell receptor beta chain was identified during a study of siplizumab effects on memory and regulatory T cells. Study-wide points: Researchers could not give a naive or memory phenotype to roughly 75-96% of proliferating CD4+ or CD8+ clones. Memory cells seemed less diverse than naive T cells, which seemed major alloresponse contributors.

Measured with immunoSEQ multiplex PCR; TCRdb has only the in-frame clones, and not every one. The sample consists of tens of thousands of clones, roughly nine tenths of them appearing once. In regard to this clone: Its antigen is undetermined.

Trimming at V came to 5 bases and at J to 5 bases, leaving 9 bases not matched to a gene. This CDR3 contains 15 residues. CDR1 is SGDLS, CDR2 YYNGEE, per germline. The origin of this receptor is a human donor in good health. V is TRBV9 and J is TRBJ2-7; 11 positions match TRBD2. Sequencing input: CD8+ T cells sorted from blood. The CDR3 spells CASRHRLAGMNEQYF. The DNA of the CDR3 is TGTGCCAGCAGGCACAGACTAGCGGGAATGAACGAGCAGTACTTC. The complete variable domain, with remaining parts taken from reference TRBV9 and TRBJ2-7, reads DSGVTQTPKHLITATGQRVTLRCSPRSGDLSVYWYQQSLDQGLQFLIQYYNGEERAKGNILERFSAQQFPDLHSELNLSSLELGDSALYFCASRHRLAGMNEQYFGPGTRLTVT.